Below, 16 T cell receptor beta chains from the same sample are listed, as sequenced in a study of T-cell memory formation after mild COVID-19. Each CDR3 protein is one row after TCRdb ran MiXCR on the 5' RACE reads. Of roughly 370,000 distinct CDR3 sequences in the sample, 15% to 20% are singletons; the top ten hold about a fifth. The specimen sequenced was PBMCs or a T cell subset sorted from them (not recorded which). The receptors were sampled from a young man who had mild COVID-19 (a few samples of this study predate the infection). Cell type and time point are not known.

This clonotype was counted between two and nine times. CDR3 protein: CASSLGVRGHYGYTF. DNA of the CDR3: TGTGCCAGCAGCTTAGGGGTCAGGGGGCATTATGGCTACACCTTC. The V gene is TRBV7-2, the J gene TRBJ1-2; 8 nucleotides agree with TRBD1. This CDR3 has 15 amino acids. Trimming cost V 1 base and J 5 bases; bases outside gene matches: 6. Germline V gene lookup returns CDR1 SGHTA and CDR2 FQGNSA.

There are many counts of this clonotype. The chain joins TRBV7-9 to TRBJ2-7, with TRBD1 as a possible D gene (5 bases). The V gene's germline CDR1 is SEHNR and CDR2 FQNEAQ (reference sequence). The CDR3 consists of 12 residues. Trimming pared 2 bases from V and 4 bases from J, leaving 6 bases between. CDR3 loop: CASSLQGYEQYV. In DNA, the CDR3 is TGTGCCAGCAGCTTACAGGGATACGAGCAGTACGTC.

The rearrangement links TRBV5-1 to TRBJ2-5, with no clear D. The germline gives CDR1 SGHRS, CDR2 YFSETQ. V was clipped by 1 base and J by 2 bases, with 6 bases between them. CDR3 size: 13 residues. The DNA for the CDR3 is TGCGCCAGCAGCTTGCTCCCGCAAGAGACCCAGTACTTC. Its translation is CASSLLPQETQYF.

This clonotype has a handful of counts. CDR3 residues: CASRWGGTSYEQYV. The CDR3, as DNA: TGTGCCAGCAGGTGGGGAGGGACCTCCTACGAGCAGTACGTC. The chain uses TRBV6-1 and TRBJ2-7, with 7 bases matching TRBD2. CDR3 size: 14 residues. Germline assignment: CDR1 MNHNS and CDR2 SASEGT. V was pared by 6 bases and J by 0 bases, with 5 bases of the junction left unmatched.

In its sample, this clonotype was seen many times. The DNA of the CDR3 is TGCGCCAGCAGCCTTATCGGGACGGCCTACAATGAGCAGTTCTTC. Its protein product is CASSLIGTAYNEQFF. The V call is TRBV4-3, the J call TRBJ2-1; either TRBD1 or TRBD2 may fit D (5 bases each). V lost 4 bases and J lost 2, with 12 bases in between. CDR3 length: 15 amino acids. CDR1 is LGHNA, CDR2 YSLEER, per germline.

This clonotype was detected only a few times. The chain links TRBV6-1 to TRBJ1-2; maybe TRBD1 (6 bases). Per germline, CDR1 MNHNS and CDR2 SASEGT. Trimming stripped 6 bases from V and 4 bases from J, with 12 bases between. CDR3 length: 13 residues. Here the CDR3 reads CASRLDRTYGYTF. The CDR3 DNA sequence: TGTGCCAGCAGGTTGGACAGAACCTATGGCTACACCTTC.

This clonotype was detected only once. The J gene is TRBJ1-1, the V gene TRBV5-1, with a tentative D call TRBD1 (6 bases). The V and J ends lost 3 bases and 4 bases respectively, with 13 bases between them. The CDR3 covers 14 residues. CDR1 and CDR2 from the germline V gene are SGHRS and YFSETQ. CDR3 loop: CASSSRDTGTEAFF. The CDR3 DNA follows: TGCGCCAGCAGCTCCCGGGACACGGGCACTGAAGCTTTCTTT.

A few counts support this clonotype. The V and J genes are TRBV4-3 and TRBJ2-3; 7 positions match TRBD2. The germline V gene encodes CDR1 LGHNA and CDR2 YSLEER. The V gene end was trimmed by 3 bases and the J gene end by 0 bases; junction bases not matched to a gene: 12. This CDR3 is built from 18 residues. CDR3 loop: CASSQDLKSGVSTDTQYF. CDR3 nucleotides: TGCGCCAGCAGCCAGGATCTCAAAAGCGGGGTTAGCACAGATACGCAGTATTTT.

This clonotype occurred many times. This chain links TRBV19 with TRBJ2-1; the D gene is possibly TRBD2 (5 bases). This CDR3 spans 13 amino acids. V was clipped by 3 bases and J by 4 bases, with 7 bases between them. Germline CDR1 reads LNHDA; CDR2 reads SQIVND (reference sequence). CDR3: CASSIGVYNEQFF. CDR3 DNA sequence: TGTGCCAGTAGTATCGGGGTGTACAATGAGCAGTTCTTC. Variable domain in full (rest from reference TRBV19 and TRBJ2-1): DGGITQSPKYLFRKEGQNVTLSCEQNLNHDAMYWYRQDPGQGLRLIYYSQIVNDFQKGDIAEGYSVSREKKESFPLTVTSAQKNPTAFYLCASSIGVYNEQFFGPGTRLTVL.

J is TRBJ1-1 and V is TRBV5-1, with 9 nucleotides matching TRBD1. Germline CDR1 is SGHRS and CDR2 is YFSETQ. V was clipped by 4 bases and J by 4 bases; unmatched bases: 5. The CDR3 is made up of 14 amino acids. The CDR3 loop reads CASSPGQGITEAFF. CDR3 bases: TGCGCCAGCAGCCCGGGACAGGGCATCACTGAAGCTTTCTTT.

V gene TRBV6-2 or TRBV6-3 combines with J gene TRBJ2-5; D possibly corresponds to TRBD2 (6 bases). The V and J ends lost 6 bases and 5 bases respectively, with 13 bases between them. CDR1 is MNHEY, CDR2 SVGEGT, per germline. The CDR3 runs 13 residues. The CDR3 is CASSATRWETQYF. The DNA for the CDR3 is TGTGCCAGCAGCGCGACTAGATGGGAGACCCAGTACTTC.

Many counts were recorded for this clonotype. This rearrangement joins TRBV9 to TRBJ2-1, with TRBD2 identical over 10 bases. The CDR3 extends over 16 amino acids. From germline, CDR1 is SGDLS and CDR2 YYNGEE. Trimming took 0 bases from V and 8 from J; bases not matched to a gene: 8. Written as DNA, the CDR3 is TGTGCCAGCAGCGTAGCTGGTAGCGGGGGGAGCGATGAGCAGTTCTTC. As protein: CASSVAGSGGSDEQFF. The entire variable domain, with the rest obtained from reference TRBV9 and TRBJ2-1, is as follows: DSGVTQTPKHLITATGQRVTLRCSPRSGDLSVYWYQQSLDQGLQFLIQYYNGEERAKGNILERFSAQQFPDLHSELNLSSLELGDSALYFCASSVAGSGGSDEQFFGPGTRLTVL.

CDR3 bases: TGTGCCAGCAGTCCCGGGACAGGGATGGGAGAGACCCAGTACTTC. It is translated as CASSPGTGMGETQYF. The J gene is TRBJ2-5, the V gene TRBV12-3 or TRBV12-4, with TRBD1 matching 9 bases. This CDR3 spans 15 amino acids. With V trimmed by 5 bases and J by 4 bases, 8 bases remained unmatched.

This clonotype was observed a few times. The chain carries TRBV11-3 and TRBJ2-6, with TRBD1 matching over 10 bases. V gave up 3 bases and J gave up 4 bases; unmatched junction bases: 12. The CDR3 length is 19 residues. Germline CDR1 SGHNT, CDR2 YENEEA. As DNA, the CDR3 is TGTGCCAGCAGCTTGGGCGTCGGACAGGGGGTTTCAGGGGCCAACGTCCTGACTTTC. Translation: CASSLGVGQGVSGANVLTF.

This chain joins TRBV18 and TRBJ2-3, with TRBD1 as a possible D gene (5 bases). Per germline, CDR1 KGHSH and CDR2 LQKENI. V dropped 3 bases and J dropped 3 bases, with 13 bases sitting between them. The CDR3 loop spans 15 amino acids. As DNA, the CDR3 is TGTGCCAGCTCACCTTACGCTCAGGGAACAGATACGCAGTATTTT. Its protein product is CASSPYAQGTDTQYF.

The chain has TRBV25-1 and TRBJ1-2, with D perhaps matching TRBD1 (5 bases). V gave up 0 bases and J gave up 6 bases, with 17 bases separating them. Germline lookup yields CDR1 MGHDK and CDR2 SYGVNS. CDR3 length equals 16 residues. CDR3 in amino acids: CASSEYTPQGRHGYTF. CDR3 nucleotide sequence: TGTGCCAGCAGTGAATATACCCCGCAGGGCAGACATGGCTACACCTTC.